The present T cell receptor (beta chain) was sequenced within a study of CD8 T cells in Susac syndrome. Study context: Treatment status at blood draw for the Susac syndrome patients was therapy-naive, corticosteroids, or intravenous immunoglobulin alone.

To note about this clonotype: What it binds is not known.

Whole-study findings and limits: CD8+ clonal expansion in Susac peaked in TEMRA cells and active patients.

Recently defined diagnostic criteria classed the Susac syndrome patients as definite or probable. Random hexamers primed reverse transcription of about 0.45 to 1 ug RNA. By means of immunoSEQ multiplex PCR, TCR beta CDR3 spanning 54 Vbeta and 13 Jbeta underwent amplification. One entry per CDR3 protein results from TCRdb running MiXCR on the immunoSEQ multiplex PCR reads. The profile covers around 170,000 distinct CDR3 sequences, with 95% appearing a single time and about 0.15% taken by the ten largest. The sample taken for sequencing was CD8+ T cells from PBMCs. The receptor was isolated from a human donor with Susac syndrome.

CDR3 protein: CSARDGTGGELFF. CDR3 nucleotide sequence: TGCAGTGCTAGAGACGGGACTGGGGGGGAGCTGTTTTTT. This chain uses TRBV20-1 with TRBJ2-2, with D possibly being TRBD2 (6 bases). Germline CDR1 and CDR2: DFQATT and SNEGSKA (reference sequence). This CDR3 spans 13 amino acids. V was pared by 0 bases and J by 8 bases, with 10 bases between.